This T cell receptor (beta chain) was sequenced in a study of CD8 T cells in ankylosing spondylitis. As to this clonotype: Its antigen is not known.

This CDR3 is built from 13 residues. Between the trimmed V and J ends, which lost 8 bases and 10 bases, there was a span of 18 bases. Per germline, CDR1 SGHVS and CDR2 FQNEAQ. Findings and limits, study-wide: Earlier literature documents some of the motif variants in reactive arthritis synovial fluid and blood.

MiXCR was run by TCRdb on the 5' RACE reads, yielding one entry per CDR3 protein. The sample lists over 200,000 distinct CDR3 sequences; approximately 10% were seen once. The J gene is TRBJ2-1, the V gene TRBV7-8; D may be TRBD2 (7 bases). Sequenced sample: blood, either unsorted or a sorted T cell fraction (not recorded which). This TCR was sampled from a male donor with ankylosing spondylitis or in good health (not recorded which). CDR3 loop: CASSAGALREQFF. DNA of the CDR3: TGTGCCAGCTCCGCGGGGGCCCTTCGAGAGCAGTTCTTC.